This TCR beta chain was sequenced in a study of blood T cell repertoires in COVID-19. Turning to the study itself: Some COVID-19 samples were acute and others convalescent; all came from the United States, Italy and Spain.

Original analysis: The authors estimated nucleated cell counts from reference gene primer amplification. Assay used: immunoSEQ multiplex PCR; TCRdb lists only in-frame clones, some missing. V, J and clone size are taken as reported in that table, and D and trimming were inferred from the DNA itself. The data show some 180,000 clones, around 91% seen once. There are 17 residues in the CDR3. Germline V CDR1 and CDR2: SGDLS, YYNGEE. The V end lost 6 bases, the J end lost 4 bases, and 22 bases lay between the germline ends. This chain uses TRBV9 with TRBJ2-2; D may be TRBD2 (6 bases). The sequence was obtained from a man aged 50 to 60 with acute or convalescent COVID-19. The specimen was peripheral blood. In DNA, the CDR3 is TGTGCCAGCACCCGGAAGAGGGGTAGCGGCAGCACCGGGGAGCTGTTTTTT. Protein product: CASTRKRGSGSTGELFF.